A single sample gave rise to the 10 T cell receptor beta chains below, sequenced in a study of blood T cell repertoires in COVID-19. Sequenced by immunoSEQ multiplex PCR; TCRdb stores in-frame clones only, minus some. The sample has 250,000 to 350,000 clones, about nine tenths seen once. Sequencing was performed on peripheral blood. These receptors originate from a woman aged 40 to 49 who had recovered from COVID-19.

The V gene is TRBV19, the J gene TRBJ2-7, with TRBD1 matching 8 bases. CDR1 and CDR2 from the germline V gene are LNHDA and SQIVND (reference sequence). CDR3 length: 14 residues. The V segment lost 5 bases and the J segment 3 bases; nucleotides outside the gene matches: 6. The CDR3, as DNA: TGTGCCAGTAGTGGCGGACAGGGCATCTACGAGCAGTACTTC. Translated: CASSGGQGIYEQYF.

The chain recombines TRBV28 with TRBJ2-7; 8 bases agree with TRBD1. The CDR3 covers 16 residues. Germline values: CDR1 MDHEN, CDR2 SYDVKM. V was pared by 5 bases and J by 5 bases, with 14 bases of the junction left unmatched. CDR3 nucleotides: TGTGCCAGCAGTCTCTCCTTTGCCGGGACAGGTCACGAGCAGTACTTC. The encoded protein is CASSLSFAGTGHEQYF.

This chain links TRBV13 with TRBJ1-6, with a weak D call TRBD1 (6 bases). CDR1 is PRHDT and CDR2 is FYEKMQ in the germline V gene (reference sequence). Trimming pared 5 bases from V and 9 bases from J, leaving 17 bases between. This CDR3 is 15 amino acids long. The CDR3 region is CASSLGRGDISPLHF. The CDR3 DNA is TGTGCCAGCAGCCTGGGCAGAGGGGACATTTCACCCCTCCACTTT.

V gene TRBV11-2 combines with J gene TRBJ2-5; 8 bases agree with TRBD2. The CDR3 runs to 15 residues. V lost 1 base and J lost 5; bases outside the gene matches: 6. In germline, CDR1 is SGHAT, CDR2 FQNNGV. CDR3 sequence reads: CASSLVPGGDETQYF. In nucleotides, the CDR3 is TGTGCCAGCAGCTTAGTGCCGGGAGGGGATGAGACCCAGTACTTC.

The chain is built from TRBV11-2 and TRBJ2-7; D not certain. The CDR3 is made up of 14 amino acids. Trimming took off 0 bases at V and 6 bases at J, with 12 bases between the two ends. Germline V gene lookup returns CDR1 SGHAT and CDR2 FQNNGV. DNA of the CDR3: TGTGCCAGCAGCTTAGATCGGTTCGTTACCGAGCAGTACTTC. It is translated as CASSLDRFVTEQYF.

The rearrangement joins TRBV19 to TRBJ1-2, with D perhaps TRBD1 (5 bases). Trimming removed 3 bases at V and 4 bases at J, with 12 bases between. CDR3 length equals 14 residues. Germline CDR1 LNHDA, CDR2 SQIVND (reference sequence). The CDR3 spells CASSIGQGPYGYTF. CDR3 bases: TGTGCCAGTAGTATTGGGCAGGGTCCCTATGGCTACACCTTC. Using reference TRBV19 and TRBJ1-2 for the parts outside the CDR3, the full variable domain is DGGITQSPKYLFRKEGQNVTLSCEQNLNHDAMYWYRQDPGQGLRLIYYSQIVNDFQKGDIAEGYSVSREKKESFPLTVTSAQKNPTAFYLCASSIGQGPYGYTFGSGTRLTVV.

The chain combines TRBV11-2 with TRBJ1-1, with D maybe TRBD1 (5 bases). V lost 1 base and J lost 5, with 8 bases in between. In germline, CDR1 is SGHAT, CDR2 FQNNGV. This CDR3 comprises 13 residues. CDR3 DNA sequence: TGTGCCAGCAGCTTAGTTAGGGGTACTGAAGCTTTCTTT. Its protein is CASSLVRGTEAFF. Full variable domain (outside the CDR3, taken from reference TRBV11-2 and TRBJ1-1): EAGVAQSPRYKIIEKRQSVAFWCNPISGHATLYWYQQILGQGPKLLIQFQNNGVVDDSQLPKDRFSAERLKGVDSTLKIQPAKLEDSAVYLCASSLVRGTEAFFGQGTRLTVV.

CDR3 DNA: TGTGCCAGCAGCTTAGCGCTAGGTTCGGTTCGCAATGAGCAGTTCTTC. Translating it yields CASSLALGSVRNEQFF. The chain recombines TRBV7-2 with TRBJ2-1; no reliable D call. This CDR3 contains 16 residues. CDR1 and CDR2 from the germline V gene are SGHTA and FQGNSA. Trimming removed 0 bases from V and 6 bases from J, with 15 bases in between.

The V gene is TRBV4-2, the J gene TRBJ2-7; 12 positions match TRBD2. This CDR3 comprises 19 residues. V trimming: 0 bases; J trimming: 0 bases; junction bases outside the gene matches: 9. Germline V gives CDR1 LGHNA, CDR2 YNFKEQ. The CDR3 region has the DNA TGTGCCAGCAGCCAAGATTTGGGGACTAGCGGGCCGAGCTCCTACGAGCAGTACTTC. It yields the protein CASSQDLGTSGPSSYEQYF.

The chain recombines TRBV10-1 with TRBJ2-7, with TRBD2 matching over 10 bases. With V trimmed by 6 bases and J by 5 bases, 4 bases remained unmatched. The CDR3 has 13 residues. Germline V gives CDR1 WNHNN, CDR2 SYGVQD (reference sequence). CDR3 in DNA: TGCGCCAGCAGCCTAGCGGGAGTCCACGAGCAGTACTTC. This codes for CASSLAGVHEQYF.